Reported below is one TCR beta chain. What it binds is not known. The sample belongs to a study of cytomegalovirus exposure and HLA in healthy donors. The study, taken as a whole, reports: Later, an analysis found that TCR clusters from the first cohort tended to co-occur in the 120 or so validation repertoires. High specificity and sensitivity for cytomegalovirus status were reported for the classifier.

These donors were members of the roughly 120-subject validation cohort, a group separate from the approximately 640-subject first cohort. Trimming removed 7 bases at V and 0 bases at J, with 15 bases between. Per germline, CDR1 KGHSH and CDR2 LQKENI. CDR3 length: 16 residues. Sequencing used immunoSEQ multiplex PCR; TCRdb keeps in-frame clones, though not all of them. The sample consists of 200,000 to 300,000 clones, roughly 86% of them appearing once. V usage is TRBV18 and J usage is TRBJ2-2, with D possibly being TRBD1 (6 bases). The sample consisted of PBMCs. The receptor's source is a woman under 40 in good health and CMV-seropositive. CDR3 sequence (DNA): TGTGCCAGCTTAGCCAGTCAGGGGCCGAACACCGGGGAGCTGTTTTTT. Its translation: CASLASQGPNTGELFF.